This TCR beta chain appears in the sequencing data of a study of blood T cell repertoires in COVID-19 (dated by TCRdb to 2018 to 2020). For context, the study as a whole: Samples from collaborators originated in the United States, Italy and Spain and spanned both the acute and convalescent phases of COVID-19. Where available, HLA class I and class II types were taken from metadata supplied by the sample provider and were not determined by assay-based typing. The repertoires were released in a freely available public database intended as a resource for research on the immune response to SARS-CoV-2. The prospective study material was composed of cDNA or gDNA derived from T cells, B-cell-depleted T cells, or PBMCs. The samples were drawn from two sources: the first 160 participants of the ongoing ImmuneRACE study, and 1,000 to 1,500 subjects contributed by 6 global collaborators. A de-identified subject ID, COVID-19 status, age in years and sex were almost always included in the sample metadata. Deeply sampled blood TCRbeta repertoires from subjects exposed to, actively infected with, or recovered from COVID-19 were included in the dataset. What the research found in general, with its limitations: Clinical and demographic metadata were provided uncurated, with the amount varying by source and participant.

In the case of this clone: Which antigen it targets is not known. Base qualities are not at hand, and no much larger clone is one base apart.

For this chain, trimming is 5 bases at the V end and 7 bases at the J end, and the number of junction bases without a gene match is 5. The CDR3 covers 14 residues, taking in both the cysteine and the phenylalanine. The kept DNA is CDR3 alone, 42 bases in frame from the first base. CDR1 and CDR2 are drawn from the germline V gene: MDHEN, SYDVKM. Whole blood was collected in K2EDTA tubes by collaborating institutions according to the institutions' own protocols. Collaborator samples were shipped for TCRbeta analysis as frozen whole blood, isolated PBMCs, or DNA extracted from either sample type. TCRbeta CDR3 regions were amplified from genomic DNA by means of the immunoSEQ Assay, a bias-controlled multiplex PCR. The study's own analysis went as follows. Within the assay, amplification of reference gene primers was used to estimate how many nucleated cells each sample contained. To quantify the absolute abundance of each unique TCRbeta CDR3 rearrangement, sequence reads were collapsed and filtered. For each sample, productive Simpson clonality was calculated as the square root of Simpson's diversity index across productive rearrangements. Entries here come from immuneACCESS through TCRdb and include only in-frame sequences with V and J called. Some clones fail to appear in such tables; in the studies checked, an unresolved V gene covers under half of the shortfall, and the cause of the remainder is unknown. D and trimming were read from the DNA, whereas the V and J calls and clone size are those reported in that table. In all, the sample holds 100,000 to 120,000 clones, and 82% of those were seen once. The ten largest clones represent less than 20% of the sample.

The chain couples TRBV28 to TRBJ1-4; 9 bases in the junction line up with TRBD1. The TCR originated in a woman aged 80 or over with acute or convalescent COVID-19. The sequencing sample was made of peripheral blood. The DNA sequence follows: TGTGCCAGCAGTCCACAGGGGGCTGGTGAAAAACTGTTTTTT. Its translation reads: CASSPQGAGEKLFF.